The present entry profiles one T cell receptor (beta chain) with its context. Its antigen is as yet unknown. This sample is part of a study of siplizumab effects on memory and regulatory T cells. V was cut by 4 bases and J by 4 bases, with 16 bases left in between. CDR1 and CDR2 from the germline V gene are MNHEY and SMNVEV (reference sequence). This CDR3 is 15 amino acids long. Data came from immunoSEQ multiplex PCR; TCRdb stores just in-frame clones and leaves some out. The repertoire holds around 83,000 clones, with 70% to 90% as singletons. Findings and limits, study-wide: Apparently more diverse than memory cells, naive T cells also seemed major alloresponse contributors. Solely a minor proportion of alloreactive clones could be assigned to unstimulated subsets. Alloreactive sequences traceable to unstimulated CD4+ memory cells were significantly reduced by siplizumab. Siplizumab gave mappable alloreactive CD4+ clones an average Treg-derived fraction of 68.8%, against around 29% in controls.

This clonotype was sampled from a human donor in good health. Material: CD4+ T cells sorted from blood. This chain uses TRBV27 with TRBJ1-2; weak D call: TRBD1 (6 bases). The CDR3 reads CASSSMDSTFYGYTF. In DNA, the CDR3 is TGTGCCAGCAGTTCAATGGACAGCACCTTCTATGGCTACACCTTC.